The T cell receptor (beta chain) described here comes from a study of radiation and T cells in renal cell carcinoma. Overall study findings and caveats: Without pretreatment biopsies, baseline tumor clonotype presence was undetermined. In blood, top tumor clones expanded by 2 weeks, shrinking by 4.

With regard to this clone: The antigen is unknown.

Time point in this sample: blood 4 weeks post-SBRT, at nephrectomy. The treatment was: 15 Gy SBRT to primary tumor, nephrectomy 4 weeks later. Nephrectomy followed 15 Gy stereotactic body radiation by 4 weeks. Serial blood draws occurred at baseline and 2 and 4 weeks post-SBRT. TCRdb keeps only in-frame clones here, not all; method: immunoSEQ multiplex PCR. The repertoire consists of 120,000 to 150,000 clones, with about 88% occurring once and the leading ten covering around 17%. Here the sequenced sample was blood, taken from a patient whose treatment included radiotherapy and nephrectomy. The receptor was isolated from a woman between 45 and 60 years old with renal cell carcinoma.

The CDR3 spells CASSPPMADTQYF. The CDR3 coding sequence is TGTGCCAGCAGCCCCCCGATGGCCGATACGCAGTATTTT. The chain couples TRBV6-5 to TRBJ2-3; no clear D. Trimming pared 6 bases from V and 6 bases from J, leaving 13 bases between. Germline CDR1 and CDR2: MNHEY and SVGAGI. CDR3 length: 13 residues.